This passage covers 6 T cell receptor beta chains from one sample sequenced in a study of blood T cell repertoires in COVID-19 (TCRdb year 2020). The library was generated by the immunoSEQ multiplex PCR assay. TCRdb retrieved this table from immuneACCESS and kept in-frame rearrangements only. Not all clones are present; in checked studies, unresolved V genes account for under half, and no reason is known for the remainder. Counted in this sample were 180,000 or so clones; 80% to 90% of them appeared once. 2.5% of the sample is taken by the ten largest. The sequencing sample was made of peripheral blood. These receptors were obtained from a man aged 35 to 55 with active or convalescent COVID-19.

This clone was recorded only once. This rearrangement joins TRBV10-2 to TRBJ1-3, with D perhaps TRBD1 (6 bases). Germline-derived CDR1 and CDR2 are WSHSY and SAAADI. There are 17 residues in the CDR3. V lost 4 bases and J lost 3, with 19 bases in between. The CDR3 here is CASSVNSRGVGGNTIYF. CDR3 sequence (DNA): TGCGCCAGCAGTGTCAACTCCAGGGGAGTAGGTGGAAACACCATATATTTT.

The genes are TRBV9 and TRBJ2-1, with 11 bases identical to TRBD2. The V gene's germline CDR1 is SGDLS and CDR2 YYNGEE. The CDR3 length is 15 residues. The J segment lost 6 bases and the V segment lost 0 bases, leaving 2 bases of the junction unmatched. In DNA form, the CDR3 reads TGTGCCAGCAGCGTAGGTAGCGGGGGGGCCAATGAGCAGTTCTTC. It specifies CASSVGSGGANEQFF.

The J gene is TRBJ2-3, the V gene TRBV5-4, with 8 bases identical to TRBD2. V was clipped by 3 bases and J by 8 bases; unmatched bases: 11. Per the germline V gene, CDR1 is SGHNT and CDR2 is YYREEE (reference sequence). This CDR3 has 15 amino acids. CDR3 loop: CASSWLGLERFTQYF. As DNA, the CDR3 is TGTGCCAGCAGCTGGTTGGGACTAGAAAGATTTACGCAGTATTTT.

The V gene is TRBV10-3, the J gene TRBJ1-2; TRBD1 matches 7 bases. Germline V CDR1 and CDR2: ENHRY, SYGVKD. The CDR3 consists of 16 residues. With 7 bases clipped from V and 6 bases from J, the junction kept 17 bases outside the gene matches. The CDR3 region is CAIKPGGRSVGDGYTF. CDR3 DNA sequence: TGTGCCATCAAGCCAGGGGGAAGGTCAGTAGGAGATGGCTACACCTTC.

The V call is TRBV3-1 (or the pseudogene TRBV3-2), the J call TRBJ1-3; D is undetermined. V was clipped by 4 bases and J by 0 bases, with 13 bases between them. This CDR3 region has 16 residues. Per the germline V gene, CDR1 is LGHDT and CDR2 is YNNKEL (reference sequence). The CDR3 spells CASSPRPGSSGNTIYF. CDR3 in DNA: TGTGCCAGCAGCCCAAGGCCGGGGTCCTCTGGAAACACCATATATTTT.

CDR3 residues: CAWSVPGRQGAQHGYTF. Written as DNA, the CDR3 is TGTGCCTGGAGTGTACCTGGTCGACAGGGGGCCCAGCATGGCTACACCTTC. V usage is TRBV30 and J usage is TRBJ1-2; the match to TRBD1 covers 10 bases. J gave up 6 bases and V 0 bases, and 13 bases lay outside the gene matches. Germline V gives CDR1 GTSNPN, CDR2 SVGIG (reference sequence). The CDR3 is 17 residues long.